This T cell receptor beta chain was profiled in a study of response to subunit inactivated influenza vaccine. Trimming cost V 8 bases and J 2 bases, with 17 bases left between them. The CDR3 sequence is 14 residues long. Germline loops: CDR1 DFQATT, CDR2 SNEGSKA (reference sequence). MiXCR was run by TCRdb on the RT-PCR reads, yielding one entry per CDR3 protein. The profile shows roughly 620,000 distinct CDR3 sequences, roughly 12% of them singletons. These data were also filed under a second study, of T cells expressing NK-cell markers. That study reports: A 5'RACE template switching approach incorporating UMIs was used to make TCR beta cDNA. Sorted CD3+CD56+NKG2C+, CD3+CD56+NKG2C- and CD3+CD56-NKG2C+ T cells provided the TCR beta repertoires. With respect to HCMV, most of the eight sequenced donors were seropositive, and one was seronegative. Several experiments added an anti-gamma-delta TCR antibody to sort only alpha-beta TCR T cells. Dominant NKG2C+ clonotypes accounted for 1.0-7.0% of CD8+ T cells in more than 5 donors.

The TCR comes from a man in his forties or fifties who received an inactivated influenza vaccine. The chain is built from TRBV20-1 and TRBJ2-3; weak D call: TRBD1 (5 bases). Sequencing used PBMCs from blood, obtained on the day of vaccination. CDR3 sequence (DNA): TGCAGTAGCGCGACAGCTACCCTCACAGATACGCAGTATTTT. Amino acids: CSSATATLTDTQYF.